Shown below are 14 T cell receptor beta chains from a single sample sequenced in a study of blood T cell repertoires in COVID-19. The repertoire was sequenced with immunoSEQ multiplex PCR; TCRdb's copy has only in-frame clones and lacks some. The repertoire consists of about 330,000 clones, with roughly 90% occurring once and the leading ten covering 1%. Sequencing input: PBMCs or T cells enriched from blood (not recorded which). The receptors originated from a woman in her twenties or thirties who had recovered from COVID-19.

This rearrangement joins TRBV6-1 to TRBJ1-4; 7 nucleotides align to TRBD1. The CDR3 is made up of 13 amino acids. Germline-derived CDR1 and CDR2 are MNHNS and SASEGT. After removal of 3 bases from V and 12 bases from J, the junction contained 7 bases not matched to a gene. This CDR3 reads CASSETRQGELFF. The DNA for the CDR3 is TGTGCCAGCAGTGAGACCCGACAGGGCGAACTGTTTTTT.

This sequence joins TRBV10-3 and TRBJ2-5; 9 bases line up with TRBD1. CDR3 size: 15 residues. Germline V gene sequence: CDR1 ENHRY, CDR2 SYGVKD. Trimming cost V 6 bases and J 3 bases; bases outside gene matches: 8. This CDR3 reads CAISGTGIGEETQYF. The CDR3, as DNA: TGTGCCATCAGCGGGACAGGGATTGGAGAAGAGACCCAGTACTTC.

This sequence joins TRBV7-6 and TRBJ1-5, with 9 positions matching TRBD1. The CDR3 loop spans 18 amino acids. Trimming took 0 bases from V and 3 from J; bases not matched to a gene: 9. Germline loops: CDR1 SGHVS, CDR2 FNYEAQ. The CDR3 loop reads CASSLAVRDRVNNQPQHF. As DNA, the CDR3 is TGTGCCAGCAGCTTAGCGGTTCGGGACAGGGTGAACAATCAGCCCCAGCATTTT.

CDR3: CASSVVAQGTDTQYF. CDR3 DNA: TGTGCCAGCAGCGTAGTTGCCCAGGGGACAGATACGCAGTATTTT. This chain joins TRBV9 and TRBJ2-3, with D possibly being TRBD1 (6 bases). The germline V gene encodes CDR1 SGDLS and CDR2 YYNGEE. The CDR3 totals 15 residues. V shed 0 bases and J shed 3 bases, with 11 bases lying between them.

V gene TRBV21-1 combines with J gene TRBJ2-7; the table gives TRBD2 as D, unverified against the DNA. TRBV21-1 is noted as a pseudogene. This CDR3 is built from 15 residues. CDR3 sequence (DNA): TGTGCCAGCAGCAAGGGGGCGCGGGGGAGGCACGAGCAGTACTTC. This sequence encodes CASSKGARGRHEQYF.

This chain uses TRBV11-2 with TRBJ1-1, with unresolved D. Trimming shortened V by 5 bases and J by 6 bases, and 13 bases separated the two germline ends. The CDR3 spans 13 residues. Germline assignment: CDR1 SGHAT and CDR2 FQNNGV. The CDR3 sequence is CASSNSGISEAFF. The CDR3 DNA reads as TGTGCCAGCAGCAATTCGGGGATTTCTGAAGCTTTCTTT.

The chain is built from TRBV27 and TRBJ1-2; 8 bases align to TRBD1. The length of the CDR3 is 14 residues. Germline V gene sequence: CDR1 MNHEY, CDR2 SMNVEV (reference sequence). Losses at the gene ends were 7 bases for V and 8 bases for J; bases not matched to a gene: 12. The chain's CDR3 is CASTRGSGGEGYTF. CDR3 nucleotide sequence: TGTGCCAGCACCCGGGGGTCAGGGGGCGAAGGCTACACCTTC.

This clone has just one count. The chain carries TRBV4-2 and TRBJ2-3; 7 bases fit TRBD2. With V trimmed by 3 bases and J by 3 bases, 9 bases remained unmatched. The CDR3 runs 16 residues. The V gene's germline CDR1 is LGHNA and CDR2 YNFKEQ. CDR3 residues: CASSHKSRGVTDTQYF. The CDR3 nucleotides are TGTGCCAGCAGCCACAAATCCCGGGGGGTTACAGATACGCAGTATTTT.

The chain recombines TRBV2 with TRBJ2-5, with 9 bases aligning to TRBD2. The CDR3 is 14 amino acids. Germline trimming cut 0 bases from V and 7 bases from J; bases unmatched to any gene: 3. Germline values: CDR1 SNHLY, CDR2 FYNNEI. The CDR3 loop is CASSEALSGGTQYF. In DNA form, the CDR3 reads TGTGCCAGCAGTGAAGCGCTTAGCGGGGGGACCCAGTACTTC. Supplemented by reference TRBV2 and TRBJ2-5, the full variable domain reads EPEVTQTPSHQVTQMGQEVILRCVPISNHLYFYWYRQILGQKVEFLVSFYNNEISEKSEIFDDQFSVERPDGSNFTLKIRSTKLEDSAMYFCASSEALSGGTQYFGPGTRLLVL.

CDR3 sequence (DNA): TGTGCCAGCAGTCAAATCGGGGGGGCGCGGACTAATGAAAAACTGTTTTTT. Its protein is CASSQIGGARTNEKLFF. This chain uses TRBV7-8 with TRBJ1-4, with D maybe TRBD1 (6 bases). This CDR3 has 17 residues. The germline V gene has CDR1 SGHVS and CDR2 FQNEAQ. V lost 6 bases and J lost 2, with 19 bases in between.

The chain couples TRBV5-8 to TRBJ1-2; 12 nucleotides align to TRBD1. The trim removed 3 bases at V and 4 bases at J, leaving 4 bases unmatched. CDR1 and CDR2 from the germline V gene are SGHTS and YDEGEE. This CDR3 region has 15 residues. The DNA of the CDR3 is TGTGCCAGCAGCTCGGGACAGGGGGCCGCCTATGGCTACACCTTC. Translated: CASSSGQGAAYGYTF.

The CDR3 nucleotides are TGTGCTAGTGCTATGGACAGTATCTATGGCTACACCTTC. Protein product: CASAMDSIYGYTF. J is TRBJ1-2 and V is TRBV12-5; a possible D gene is TRBD1 (6 bases). Germline V CDR1 and CDR2: LGHNT, FRNRAP. This CDR3 is 13 amino acids long. V was shortened by 7 bases and J by 4 bases, with 13 bases between the two germline ends.

This clone was counted a few times. The rearrangement uses TRBV6-5 and TRBJ1-1; no definite D call. This CDR3 has 15 residues. The germline V gene encodes CDR1 MNHEY and CDR2 SVGAGI. V was pared by 0 bases and J by 0 bases, with 8 bases between. CDR3 nucleotides: TGTGCCAGCAGTTACTCGAGAGGTGTGAACACTGAAGCTTTCTTT. Its protein is CASSYSRGVNTEAFF.

The V gene is TRBV28, the J gene TRBJ1-5; D remains ambiguous. The CDR3 is 13 amino acids. Germline lookup yields CDR1 MDHEN and CDR2 SYDVKM. V lost 5 bases to trimming and J lost 6 bases, with 11 bases between them. The CDR3 DNA reads TGTGCCAGCAGTGCCAACCAGGCTCAGCCCCAGCATTTT. It specifies CASSANQAQPQHF.